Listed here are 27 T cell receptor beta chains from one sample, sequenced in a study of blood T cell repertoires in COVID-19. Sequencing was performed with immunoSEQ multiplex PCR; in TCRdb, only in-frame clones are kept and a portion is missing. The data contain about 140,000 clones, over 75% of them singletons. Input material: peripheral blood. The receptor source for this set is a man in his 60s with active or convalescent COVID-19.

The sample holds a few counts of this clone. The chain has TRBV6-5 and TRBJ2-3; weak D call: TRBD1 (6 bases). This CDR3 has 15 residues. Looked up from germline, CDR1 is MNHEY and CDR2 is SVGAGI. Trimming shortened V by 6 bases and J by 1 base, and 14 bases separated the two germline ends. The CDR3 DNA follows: TGTGCCAGCAGCTCAGGGGAATTGGGCACAGATACGCAGTATTTT. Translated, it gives CASSSGELGTDTQYF.

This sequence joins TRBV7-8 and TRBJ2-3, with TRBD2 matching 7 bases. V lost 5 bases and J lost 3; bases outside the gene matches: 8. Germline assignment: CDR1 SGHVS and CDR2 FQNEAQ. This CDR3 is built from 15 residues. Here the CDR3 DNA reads TGTGCCAGCAGCCAGAGCGGGAAAGGTACAGATACGCAGTATTTT. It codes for CASSQSGKGTDTQYF.

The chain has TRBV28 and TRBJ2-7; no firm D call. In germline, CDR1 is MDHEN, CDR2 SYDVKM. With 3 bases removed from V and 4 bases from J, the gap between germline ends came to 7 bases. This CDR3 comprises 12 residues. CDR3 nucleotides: TGTGCCAGCAGTTTCGGAGCTTACGAGCAGTACTTC. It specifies CASSFGAYEQYF.

This CDR3 reads CASSPSTNGYTF. The DNA of the CDR3 is TGTGCCAGCTCACCCTCGACAAATGGCTACACCTTC. This sequence joins TRBV18 and TRBJ1-2; D ambiguous. V was trimmed by 3 bases and J by 6 bases, leaving 8 bases between them. The CDR3 spans 12 residues. Germline V gene sequence: CDR1 KGHSH, CDR2 LQKENI.

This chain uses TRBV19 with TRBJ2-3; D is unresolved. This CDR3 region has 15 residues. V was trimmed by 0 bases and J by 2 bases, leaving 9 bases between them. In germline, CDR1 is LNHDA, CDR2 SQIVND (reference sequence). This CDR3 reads CASSIDVRYTDTQYF. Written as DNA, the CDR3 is TGTGCCAGTAGTATAGATGTGCGGTACACAGATACGCAGTATTTT.

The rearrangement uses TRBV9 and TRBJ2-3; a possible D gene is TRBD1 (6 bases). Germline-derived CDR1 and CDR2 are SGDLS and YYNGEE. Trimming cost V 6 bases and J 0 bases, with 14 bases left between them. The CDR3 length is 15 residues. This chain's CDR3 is CASTSGQISTDTQYF. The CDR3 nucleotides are TGTGCCAGCACCTCTGGACAGATAAGCACAGATACGCAGTATTTT.

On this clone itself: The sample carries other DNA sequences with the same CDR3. CDR3 residues: CASSEQGSNQPQHF. For the CDR3, the DNA is TGTGCCAGCAGTGAACAGGGTTCAAATCAGCCCCAGCATTTT. The genes are TRBV2 and TRBJ1-5, with TRBD1 as a possible D gene (5 bases). The CDR3 runs 14 residues. Germline values: CDR1 SNHLY, CDR2 FYNNEI. Trimming took 2 bases from V and 4 from J, leaving 9 bases between them.

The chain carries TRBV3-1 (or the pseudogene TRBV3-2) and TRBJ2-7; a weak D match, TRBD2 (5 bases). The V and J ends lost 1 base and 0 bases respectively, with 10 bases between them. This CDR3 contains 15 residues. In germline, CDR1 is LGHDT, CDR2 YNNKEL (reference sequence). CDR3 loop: CASSQVMDFSYEQYF. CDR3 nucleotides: TGTGCCAGCAGCCAAGTGATGGACTTCTCCTACGAGCAGTACTTC.

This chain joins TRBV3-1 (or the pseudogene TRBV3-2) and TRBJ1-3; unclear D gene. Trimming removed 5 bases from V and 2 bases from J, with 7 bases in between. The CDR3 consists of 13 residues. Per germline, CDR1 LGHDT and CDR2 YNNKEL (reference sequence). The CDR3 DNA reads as TGTGCCAGCAGCGAAACTCCTGGAAACACCATATATTTT. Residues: CASSETPGNTIYF.

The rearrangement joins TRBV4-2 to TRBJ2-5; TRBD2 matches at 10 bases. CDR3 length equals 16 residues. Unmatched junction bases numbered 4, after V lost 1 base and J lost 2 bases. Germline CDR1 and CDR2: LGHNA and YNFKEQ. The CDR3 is CASSQGETSGQETQYF. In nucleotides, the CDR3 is TGTGCCAGCAGCCAAGGGGAGACTAGCGGGCAAGAGACCCAGTACTTC.

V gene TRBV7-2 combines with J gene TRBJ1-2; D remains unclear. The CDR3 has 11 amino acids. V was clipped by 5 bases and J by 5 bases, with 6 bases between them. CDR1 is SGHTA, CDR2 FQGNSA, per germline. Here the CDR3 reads CASSPRYGYTF. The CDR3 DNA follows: TGTGCCAGCAGCCCCAGATATGGCTACACCTTC.

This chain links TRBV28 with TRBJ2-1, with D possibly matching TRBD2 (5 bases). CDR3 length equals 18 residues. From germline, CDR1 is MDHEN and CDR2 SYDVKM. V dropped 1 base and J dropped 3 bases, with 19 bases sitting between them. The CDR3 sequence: CASSLFGIAHWVYNEQFF. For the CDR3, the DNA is TGTGCCAGCAGTTTATTCGGGATAGCCCACTGGGTCTACAATGAGCAGTTCTTC.

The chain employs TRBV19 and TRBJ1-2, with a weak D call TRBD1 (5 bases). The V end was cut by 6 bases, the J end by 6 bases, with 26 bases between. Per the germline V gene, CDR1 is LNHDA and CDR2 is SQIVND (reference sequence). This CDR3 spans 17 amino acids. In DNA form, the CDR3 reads TGTGCCAGTAGAACAGGAGACGCGAAGCCGGCCGGGCATGGCTACACCTTC. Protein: CASRTGDAKPAGHGYTF.

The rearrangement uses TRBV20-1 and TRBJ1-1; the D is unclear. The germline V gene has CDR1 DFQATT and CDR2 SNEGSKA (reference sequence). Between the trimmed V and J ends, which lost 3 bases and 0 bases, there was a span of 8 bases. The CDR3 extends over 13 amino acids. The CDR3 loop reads CSASMAVNTEAFF. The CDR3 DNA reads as TGCAGTGCTAGTATGGCGGTGAACACTGAAGCTTTCTTT.

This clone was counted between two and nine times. This CDR3 reads CASSPSTGFPGELFF. The CDR3, as DNA: TGTGCCAGCAGCCCTTCAACAGGGTTTCCCGGGGAGCTGTTTTTT. This chain connects TRBV6-4 to TRBJ2-2; maybe TRBD1 (6 bases). The CDR3 has 15 amino acids. The germline V and J ends were trimmed by 6 bases and 6 bases, with 17 bases remaining between them. Germline CDR1 is MRHNA and CDR2 is SNTAGT.

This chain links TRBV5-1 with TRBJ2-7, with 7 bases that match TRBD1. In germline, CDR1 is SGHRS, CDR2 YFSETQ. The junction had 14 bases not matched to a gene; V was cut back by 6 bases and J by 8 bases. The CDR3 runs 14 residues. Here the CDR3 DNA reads TGCGCCAGCAAACAGACAGGGCCTAGGGAGAAGCAGTACTTC. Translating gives CASKQTGPREKQYF.

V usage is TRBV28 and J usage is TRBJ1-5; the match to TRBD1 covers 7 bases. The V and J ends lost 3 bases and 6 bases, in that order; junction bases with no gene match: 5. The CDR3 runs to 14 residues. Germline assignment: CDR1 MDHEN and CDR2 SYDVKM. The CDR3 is CASSFRQGGQPQHF. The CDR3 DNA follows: TGTGCCAGCAGTTTTAGACAGGGTGGTCAGCCCCAGCATTTT.

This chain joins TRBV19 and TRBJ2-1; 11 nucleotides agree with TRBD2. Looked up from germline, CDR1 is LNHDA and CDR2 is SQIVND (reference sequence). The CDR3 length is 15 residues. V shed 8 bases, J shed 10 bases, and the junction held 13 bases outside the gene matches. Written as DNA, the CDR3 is TGTGCCAGTTCCCCGACTAGCGGGAAGTATGAGGAGCAGTTCTTC. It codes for CASSPTSGKYEEQFF.

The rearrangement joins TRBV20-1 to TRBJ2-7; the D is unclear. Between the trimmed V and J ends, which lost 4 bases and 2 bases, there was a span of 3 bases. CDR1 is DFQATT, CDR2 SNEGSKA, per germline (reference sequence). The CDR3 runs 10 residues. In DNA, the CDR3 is TGCAGTGCTATTACCTACGAGCAGTACTTC. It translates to CSAITYEQYF.

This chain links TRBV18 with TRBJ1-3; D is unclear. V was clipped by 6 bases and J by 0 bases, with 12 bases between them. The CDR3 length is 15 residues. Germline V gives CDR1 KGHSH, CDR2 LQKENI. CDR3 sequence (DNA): TGTGCCAGCTCGCCCGGGTTGGACTCTGGAAACACCATATATTTT. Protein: CASSPGLDSGNTIYF.

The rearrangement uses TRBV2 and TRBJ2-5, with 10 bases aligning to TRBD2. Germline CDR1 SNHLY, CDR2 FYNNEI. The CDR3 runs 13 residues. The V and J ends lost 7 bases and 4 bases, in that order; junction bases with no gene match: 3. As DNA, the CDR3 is TGTGCCAGCATTAGACTAGCGGGAGAGACCCAGTACTTC. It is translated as CASIRLAGETQYF. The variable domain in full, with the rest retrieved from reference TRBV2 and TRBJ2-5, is EPEVTQTPSHQVTQMGQEVILRCVPISNHLYFYWYRQILGQKVEFLVSFYNNEISEKSEIFDDQFSVERPDGSNFTLKIRSTKLEDSAMYFCASIRLAGETQYFGPGTRLLVL.

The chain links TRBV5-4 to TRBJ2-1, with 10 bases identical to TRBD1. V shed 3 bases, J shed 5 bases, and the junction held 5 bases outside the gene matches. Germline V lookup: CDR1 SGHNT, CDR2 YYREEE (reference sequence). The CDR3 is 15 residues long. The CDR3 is CASSYAGTGDNEQFF. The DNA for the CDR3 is TGTGCCAGCAGCTATGCCGGGACAGGGGACAATGAGCAGTTCTTC.

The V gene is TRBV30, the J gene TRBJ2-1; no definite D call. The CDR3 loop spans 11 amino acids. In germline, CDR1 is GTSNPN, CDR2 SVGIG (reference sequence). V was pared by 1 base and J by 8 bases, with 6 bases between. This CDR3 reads CAWSDKYEQFF. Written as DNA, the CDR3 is TGTGCCTGGAGTGACAAATATGAGCAGTTCTTC.

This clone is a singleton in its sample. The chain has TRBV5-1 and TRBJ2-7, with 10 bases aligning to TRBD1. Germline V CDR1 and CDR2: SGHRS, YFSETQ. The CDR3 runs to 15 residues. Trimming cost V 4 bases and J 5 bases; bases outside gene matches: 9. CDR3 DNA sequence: TGCGCCAGCAGCCCCGGGACAGGGGATTCCAACGAGCAGTACTTC. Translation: CASSPGTGDSNEQYF.

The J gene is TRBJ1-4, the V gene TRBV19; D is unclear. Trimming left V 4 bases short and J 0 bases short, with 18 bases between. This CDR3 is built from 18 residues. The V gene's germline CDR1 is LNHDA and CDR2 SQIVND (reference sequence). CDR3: CASSNRPLGLATNEKLFF. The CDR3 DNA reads TGTGCCAGTAGTAACCGCCCGTTGGGCCTTGCAACTAATGAAAAACTGTTTTTT.

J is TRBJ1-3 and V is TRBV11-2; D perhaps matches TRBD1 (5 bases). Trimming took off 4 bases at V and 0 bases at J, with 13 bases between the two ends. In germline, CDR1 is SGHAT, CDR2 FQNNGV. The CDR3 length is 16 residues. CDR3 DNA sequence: TGTGCCAGCAGCTCGGACACGGCCAGCTCTGGAAACACCATATATTTT. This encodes CASSSDTASSGNTIYF. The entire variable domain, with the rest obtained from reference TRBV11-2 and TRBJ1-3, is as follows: EAGVAQSPRYKIIEKRQSVAFWCNPISGHATLYWYQQILGQGPKLLIQFQNNGVVDDSQLPKDRFSAERLKGVDSTLKIQPAKLEDSAVYLCASSSDTASSGNTIYFGEGSWLTVV.

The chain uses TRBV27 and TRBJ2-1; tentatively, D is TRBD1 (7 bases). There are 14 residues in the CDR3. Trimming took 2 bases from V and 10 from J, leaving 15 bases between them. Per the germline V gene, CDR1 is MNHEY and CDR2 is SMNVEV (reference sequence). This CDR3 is CASSLNWRGHEQFF. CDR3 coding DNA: TGTGCCAGCAGTTTAAATTGGAGGGGGCACGAGCAGTTCTTC.